This T cell receptor beta chain was sequenced in a study of blood T cell repertoires in COVID-19. About the study: There were acute and convalescent COVID-19 samples, and they came from the United States, Italy and Spain. The cDNA or gDNA used as material had been derived from T cells, B-cell-depleted T cells, or PBMCs.

Seattle enrolled patients during active infection and tracked them longitudinally. The CDR3 consists of 12 residues. The germline V and J ends were trimmed by 1 base and 6 bases, with 7 bases remaining between them. Germline lookup yields CDR1 MGHRA and CDR2 YSYEKL. Profiled with immunoSEQ multiplex PCR; TCRdb holds only in-frame clones, not every one. The table includes 140,000 to 150,000 clones, roughly 89% detected once. Sample: peripheral blood. The sequence was obtained from a man in his thirties or forties with COVID-19, enrolled during active disease. This sequence joins TRBV4-1 and TRBJ2-7; D is unclear. CDR3 region: CASSQVNSEQYF. DNA of the CDR3: TGCGCCAGCAGCCAAGTTAATAGCGAGCAGTACTTC.